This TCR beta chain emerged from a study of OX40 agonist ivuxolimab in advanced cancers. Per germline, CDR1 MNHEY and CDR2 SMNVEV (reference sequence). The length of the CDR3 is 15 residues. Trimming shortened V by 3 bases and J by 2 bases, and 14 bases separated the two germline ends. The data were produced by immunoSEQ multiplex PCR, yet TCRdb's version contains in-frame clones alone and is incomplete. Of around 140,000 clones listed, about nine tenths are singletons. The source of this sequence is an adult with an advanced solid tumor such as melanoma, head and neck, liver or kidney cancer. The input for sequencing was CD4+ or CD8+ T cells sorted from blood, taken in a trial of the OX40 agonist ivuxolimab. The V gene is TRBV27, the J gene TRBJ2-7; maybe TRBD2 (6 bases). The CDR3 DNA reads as TGTGCCAGCAGTTTGGGACTCCAGCCCCCCTACGAGCAGTACTTC. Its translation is CASSLGLQPPYEQYF.